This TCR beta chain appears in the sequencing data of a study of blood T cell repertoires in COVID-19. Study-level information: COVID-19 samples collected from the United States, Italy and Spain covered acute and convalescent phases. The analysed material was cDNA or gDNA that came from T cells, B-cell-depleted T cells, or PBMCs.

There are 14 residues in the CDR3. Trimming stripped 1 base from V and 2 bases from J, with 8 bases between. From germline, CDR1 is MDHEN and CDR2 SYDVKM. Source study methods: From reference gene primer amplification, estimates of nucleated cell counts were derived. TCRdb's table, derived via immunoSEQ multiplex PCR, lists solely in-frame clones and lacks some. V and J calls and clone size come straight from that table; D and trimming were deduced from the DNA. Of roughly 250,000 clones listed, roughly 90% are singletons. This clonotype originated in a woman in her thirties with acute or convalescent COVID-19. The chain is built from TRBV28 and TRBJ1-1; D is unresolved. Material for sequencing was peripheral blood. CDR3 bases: TGTGCCAGCAGTTTATACACCACCAACACTGAAGCTTTCTTT. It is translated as CASSLYTTNTEAFF.